This TCR beta chain was recovered during a study of cytomegalovirus exposure and HLA in healthy donors. With respect to this clone: The antigen remains undetermined.

In the PCR, 60 Vbeta and 13 Jbeta primers were used. Under the authors' procedure: Later reanalysis found around 74 million unique TCR beta chains, around 11 million of them shared. Sequencing was performed with immunoSEQ multiplex PCR; in TCRdb, only in-frame clones are kept and a portion is missing. From that table come the V and J calls and clone size; the DNA was used to work out D and trimming. The repertoire holds 170,000 or so clones, 77% seen once, with 1.4% to 1.5% in the top ten. Overall study findings and caveats: Analysis performed later found more than 15,000 TCR beta sequences associated with HLA alleles at 0.05 false discovery rate. Some segments of the V type, notably TRBV6-2 and TRBV6-3, were excluded as indistinguishable. An analysis done earlier found most TCR beta V segments productive about 90% or about 30% of the time.

V gave up 3 bases and J gave up 1 base, with 16 bases separating them. Germline CDR1 reads MNHNS; CDR2 reads SASEGT. This CDR3 is 17 amino acids long. The clonotype originates from a woman under 40 in good health and CMV-seropositive. Input material: PBMCs. The rearrangement uses TRBV6-1 and TRBJ1-5, with D possibly being TRBD1 (5 bases). In nucleotides, the CDR3 is TGTGCCAGCAGTGATCTGGCAGGGTATGGAAGCAATCAGCCCCAGCATTTT. Encoded protein: CASSDLAGYGSNQPQHF.